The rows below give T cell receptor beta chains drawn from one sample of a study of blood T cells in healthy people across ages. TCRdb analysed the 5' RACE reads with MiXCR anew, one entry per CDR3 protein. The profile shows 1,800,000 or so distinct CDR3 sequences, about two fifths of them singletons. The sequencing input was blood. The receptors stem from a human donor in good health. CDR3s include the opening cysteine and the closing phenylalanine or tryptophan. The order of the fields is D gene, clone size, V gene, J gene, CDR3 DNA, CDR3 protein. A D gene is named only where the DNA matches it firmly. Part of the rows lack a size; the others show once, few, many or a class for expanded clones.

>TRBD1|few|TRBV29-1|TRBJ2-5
TGCAGCGCTTCGGGACAGGGAAAGACCCAGTACTTC
CSASGQGKTQYF
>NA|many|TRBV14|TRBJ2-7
TGTGCCAGCAGCCGAGGAAGGGTATCTAGGGAGCAGTACTTC
CASSRGRVSREQYF
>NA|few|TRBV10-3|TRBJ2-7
TGTGCCATCAGTGGGCTAACAGGGTTCACCTACGAGCAGTACTTC
CAISGLTGFTYEQYF
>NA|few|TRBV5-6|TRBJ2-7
TGTGCCAGCAGCCCAACCACCAACCTTTACGAGCAGTACTTC
CASSPTTNLYEQYF
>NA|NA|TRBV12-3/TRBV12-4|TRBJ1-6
TGTGCCAGCAGCCACAAACTCCTCTTACCCCTCCACTTT
CASSHKLLLPLHF
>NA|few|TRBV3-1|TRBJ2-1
TGTGCCAGCAGCCAAGTGGGGCAGAACAATGAGCAGTTCTTC
CASSQVGQNNEQFF
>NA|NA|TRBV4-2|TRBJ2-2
TGTGCCAGCAGCCAAGATAGAAACACCGGGGAGCTGTTTTTT
CASSQDRNTGELFF
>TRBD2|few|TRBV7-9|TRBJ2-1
TGTGCCAGCAGCTTACCCGAGACTAGCGGACCCCAGCAGTTCTTC
CASSLPETSGPQQFF
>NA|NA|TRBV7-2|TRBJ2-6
TGTGCCAGCAGCTTAGTGTCAGCGTTAATCTCTGGGGCCAACGTCCTGACTTTC
CASSLVSALISGANVLTF
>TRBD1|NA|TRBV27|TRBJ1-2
TGTGCCAGCAGTTTATCTGGACAGGGGGCGGGTTATGGCTACACCTTC
CASSLSGQGAGYGYTF